This entry lists 18 T cell receptor beta chains sequenced from one sample in a study of blood T cell repertoires in COVID-19. Data came from immunoSEQ multiplex PCR; TCRdb stores just in-frame clones and leaves some out. The table records roughly 68,000 clones, about 90% of them present only once. Sequencing was carried out using peripheral blood. The receptors derive from a woman aged 45-65 years with COVID-19, enrolled during active disease.

The V call is TRBV6-6, the J call TRBJ2-7; a weak D match, TRBD2 (5 bases). Trimming shortened V by 1 base and J by 5 bases, and 12 bases separated the two germline ends. Germline V CDR1 and CDR2: MNHNY, SVGAGI (reference sequence). CDR3 size: 14 residues. The CDR3 DNA reads TGTGCCAGCAGTTACTTTACCCTGACTAACGAGCAGTACTTC. Translating gives CASSYFTLTNEQYF.

The rearrangement links TRBV7-9 to TRBJ2-7, with D tentatively TRBD2 (6 bases). V lost 4 bases and J lost 0, with 16 bases in between. The CDR3 has 16 residues. Germline V gene lookup returns CDR1 SEHNR and CDR2 FQNEAQ (reference sequence). The CDR3 DNA sequence: TGTGCCAGCAGCTCCACCCGGGGGTGGGGCTCCTACGAGCAGTACTTC. Translating gives CASSSTRGWGSYEQYF.

The chain's CDR3 is CASGALYEQYF. DNA for the CDR3: TGTGCCAGCGGAGCTTTATACGAGCAGTACTTC. The chain employs TRBV6-6 and TRBJ2-7; D remains ambiguous. The CDR3 totals 11 residues. Trimming left V 8 bases short and J 4 bases short, with 9 bases between. Germline CDR1 is MNHNY and CDR2 is SVGAGI (reference sequence).

Only a few counts were recorded for this clone. The rearrangement joins TRBV7-9 to TRBJ2-1; no reliable D call. CDR1 is SEHNR and CDR2 is FQNEAQ in the germline V gene (reference sequence). V dropped 1 base and J dropped 3 bases, with 13 bases sitting between them. This CDR3 is built from 16 residues. CDR3 protein: CASSLGVEEYYNEQFF. CDR3 sequence (DNA): TGTGCCAGCAGCTTAGGGGTTGAGGAGTACTACAATGAGCAGTTCTTC.

CDR3 coding DNA: TGTGCCAGCAGCTTAGTGGGGGGGGACATTCAGTACTTC. This sequence encodes CASSLVGGDIQYF. The V and J genes are TRBV7-2 and TRBJ2-4, with 7 bases fitting TRBD2. Germline V CDR1 and CDR2: SGHTA, FQGNSA. The junction had 2 bases not matched to a gene; V was cut back by 1 base and J by 8 bases. This CDR3 region has 13 residues.

The chain couples TRBV11-2 to TRBJ2-7; 12 bases are a match to TRBD1. V trimming: 11 bases; J trimming: 8 bases; junction bases outside the gene matches: 7. CDR3 length: 12 residues. Germline V CDR1 and CDR2: SGHAT, FQNNGV. CDR3 amino acids: CAGGTGGAKQYF. The CDR3 region has the DNA TGTGCCGGTGGGACAGGGGGCGCCAAGCAGTACTTC.

V usage is TRBV27 and J usage is TRBJ2-3; 7 positions match TRBD2. Trimming removed 5 bases from V and 4 bases from J; junction bases left unmatched: 18. CDR1 MNHEY and CDR2 SMNVEV come from the germline V gene (reference sequence). There are 18 residues in the CDR3. The CDR3 is CASSGMGGSGPRPDTQYF. Here the CDR3 DNA reads TGTGCCAGCAGTGGTATGGGCGGGAGTGGGCCCCGGCCAGATACGCAGTATTTT.

The CDR3 DNA follows: TGTGCCAGTACCCGGGGACAGCAACTGTTTTTT. Protein: CASTRGQQLFF. The chain carries TRBV19 and TRBJ1-4; TRBD1 agrees at 7 bases. J lost 12 bases, V lost 7 bases, and 5 bases had no gene match. The germline gives CDR1 LNHDA, CDR2 SQIVND (reference sequence). This CDR3 comprises 11 residues.

V gene TRBV13 combines with J gene TRBJ1-2, with D perhaps matching TRBD1 (5 bases). The germline V and J ends were trimmed by 0 bases and 1 base, with 9 bases remaining between them. Per germline, CDR1 PRHDT and CDR2 FYEKMQ (reference sequence). The length of the CDR3 is 15 residues. CDR3 residues: CASSLGPGDNYGYTF. CDR3 bases: TGTGCCAGCAGCTTAGGCCCGGGGGATAACTATGGCTACACCTTC.

The J gene is TRBJ2-2, the V gene TRBV2, with 8 bases matching TRBD1. V trimming: 3 bases; J trimming: 5 bases; junction bases outside the gene matches: 17. The CDR3 loop spans 19 amino acids. Germline V CDR1 and CDR2: SNHLY, FYNNEI. The CDR3, as DNA: TGTGCCAGCAGTGAGACAGGGGAAGTGCTCGGCGCAGGGACCGGGGAGCTGTTTTTT. Translating gives CASSETGEVLGAGTGELFF. Supplemented by reference TRBV2 and TRBJ2-2, the full variable domain reads EPEVTQTPSHQVTQMGQEVILRCVPISNHLYFYWYRQILGQKVEFLVSFYNNEISEKSEIFDDQFSVERPDGSNFTLKIRSTKLEDSAMYFCASSETGEVLGAGTGELFFGEGSRLTVL.

J is TRBJ2-6 and V is TRBV4-1; D gene unclear. From germline, CDR1 is MGHRA and CDR2 YSYEKL. The ends were cut back, 1 base at V and 0 bases at J, with 7 bases in the middle. The CDR3 consists of 16 residues. The chain's CDR3 is CASSQVSRSGANVLTF. DNA of the CDR3: TGCGCCAGCAGCCAAGTGTCGCGCTCTGGGGCCAACGTCCTGACTTTC.

The rearrangement joins TRBV5-1 to TRBJ2-1, with D maybe TRBD2 (6 bases). V lost 2 bases and J 9 bases, leaving 15 bases between the germline ends. This CDR3 has 14 amino acids. CDR1 and CDR2 (germline): SGHRS, YFSETQ. Written as DNA, the CDR3 is TGCGCCAGCAGCTTTGGCGGGGTCTTGGGTGAGCAGTTCTTC. Its protein product is CASSFGGVLGEQFF.

The chain combines TRBV19 with TRBJ2-1, with 7 nucleotides matching TRBD2. Unmatched junction bases numbered 8, after V lost 4 bases and J lost 5 bases. Germline V lookup: CDR1 LNHDA, CDR2 SQIVND (reference sequence). The CDR3 loop spans 15 amino acids. As DNA, the CDR3 is TGTGCCAGTAGTACCTCAGCGGGACTGAACAATGAGCAGTTCTTC. Amino acid sequence: CASSTSAGLNNEQFF.

The V gene is TRBV28, the J gene TRBJ2-1; weak D call: TRBD2 (7 bases). CDR1 and CDR2 from the germline V gene are MDHEN and SYDVKM. This CDR3 is built from 15 residues. Trimming removed 5 bases from V and 10 bases from J, with 21 bases in between. The CDR3 nucleotides read TGTGCCAGCAGTCCTTTGGGGGGGGCGCGAAGAGAGCAGTTCTTC. This codes for CASSPLGGARREQFF.

This chain uses TRBV13 with TRBJ2-1; D perhaps matches TRBD2 (5 bases). The germline V and J ends were trimmed by 4 bases and 5 bases, with 15 bases remaining between them. CDR1 and CDR2 (germline): PRHDT, FYEKMQ (reference sequence). CDR3 size: 15 residues. The CDR3 region has the DNA TGTGCCAGCAGCTCCCACCCGGACTGGCACAATGAGCAGTTCTTC. It translates to CASSSHPDWHNEQFF.

This chain links TRBV5-1 with TRBJ1-2, with 9 bases fitting TRBD1. Germline loops: CDR1 SGHRS, CDR2 YFSETQ. V lost 4 bases and J lost 4; bases outside the gene matches: 8. This CDR3 has 15 amino acids. The DNA of the CDR3 is TGCGCCAGCAGCCCTTGGGACAGGGACCCCTATGGCTACACCTTC. It translates to CASSPWDRDPYGYTF.

This chain joins TRBV7-9 and TRBJ2-6; 12 positions agree with TRBD1. This CDR3 spans 19 amino acids. The V gene's germline CDR1 is SEHNR and CDR2 FQNEAQ (reference sequence). V lost 6 bases and J lost 4; bases outside the gene matches: 13. CDR3 bases: TGTGCCAGCAGTTCCCTCCTGGGACAGGGGGCGCTGGGGGCCAACGTCCTGACTTTC. Encoded protein: CASSSLLGQGALGANVLTF.

CDR3 residues: CASTRTPDFDPQHF. The DNA for the CDR3 is TGTGCCAGCACAAGAACACCGGACTTCGACCCCCAGCATTTT. J is TRBJ1-5 and V is TRBV6-5; D is unresolved. Germline V gives CDR1 MNHEY, CDR2 SVGAGI. This CDR3 has 14 amino acids. Trimming shortened V by 7 bases and J by 10 bases, and 20 bases separated the two germline ends.